This is a list of T cell receptor beta chains from one sample in a study of shared T cell receptors in the human thymus. Here immunoSEQ multiplex PCR was the method, and the copy in TCRdb shows in-frame clones only, minus some. Counted here are over 350,000 clones, 85% to 95% occurring once; the ten biggest clones make up around 0.018%. The sample consisted of thymocytes. The receptor set was obtained from a human donor. Both conserved end residues are part of each CDR3. Each record gives: D gene, J gene, V gene, clone size, CDR3 protein, CDR3 DNA. A D gene is named only where the DNA matches it firmly. The size field is filled for only some rows; it gives once, few, many or a size class.

>.|TRBJ2-3|TRBV5-1|.
CASSRTPSTDTQYF
TGCGCCAGCTCGAGAACACCTAGCACAGATACGCAGTATTTT
>.|TRBJ1-3|TRBV10-3|.
CAIRVPAISGNTIYF
TGTGCCATCAGGGTGCCAGCAATCTCTGGAAACACCATATATTTT
>TRBD1|TRBJ1-5|TRBV7-8|once
CASSLSEAGTGLFRDQPQHF
TGTGCCAGCAGCTTGAGTGAGGCCGGGACAGGTTTGTTCAGGGATCAGCCCCAGCATTTT
>.|TRBJ2-1|TRBV7-9|.
CASSLSSYNEQFF
TGTGCCAGCAGCTTGTCCTCCTACAATGAGCAGTTCTTC
>TRBD1|TRBJ1-5|TRBV12-5|.
CASGLVGQGVDQPQHF
TGTGCTAGTGGTTTGGTGGGACAGGGGGTTGATCAGCCCCAGCATTTT
>.|TRBJ1-1|TRBV28|.
CASSLLASMNTEAFF
TGTGCCAGCAGTTTATTAGCCAGCATGAACACTGAAGCTTTCTTT
>.|TRBJ2-1|TRBV11-2|.
CASIPGVAWNEQFF
TGTGCCAGCATCCCGGGCGTAGCGTGGAATGAGCAGTTCTTC
>.|TRBJ2-7|TRBV21-1|once
CASSCGTKSYEQYF
TGTGCCAGTTCGTGTGGGACAAAGTCCTACGAGCAGTACTTC
>TRBD1|TRBJ1-1|TRBV27|.
CASSPAGTGRSTEAFF
TGTGCCAGCAGTCCGGCCGGGACAGGGAGGAGCACTGAAGCTTTCTTT
>TRBD1|TRBJ2-1|TRBV6-6|.
CASSPGGSSSYNEQFF
TGTGCCAGCAGCCCAGGGGGCTCGAGCTCCTACAATGAGCAGTTCTTC
>.|TRBJ2-7|TRBV7-8|once
CASSLGTLNSYEQYF
TGTGCCAGCAGCTTGGGGACCCTCAACTCCTACGAGCAGTACTTC
>.|TRBJ2-5|TRBV19|.
CASTDPGIRGEQYF
TGTGCCAGTACCGATCCGGGGATCCGAGGGGAGCAGTACTTC
>TRBD1|TRBJ1-2|TRBV30|few
CAWPGTGEDGGYTF
TGTGCCTGGCCCGGGACAGGGGAGGATGGTGGCTACACCTTC
>.|TRBJ1-1|TRBV27|.
CASSSSPQRAEAFF
TGTGCCAGCAGTTCGAGCCCCCAAAGGGCTGAAGCTTTCTTT
>.|TRBJ1-4|TRBV21-1|.
CASMRGTNEKLFF
TGTGCCAGCATGCGGGGGACTAATGAAAAACTGTTTTTT
>.|TRBJ2-1|TRBV29-1|.
CSVERRGQYNEQFF
TGCAGCGTTGAACGTCGCGGCCAATACAATGAGCAGTTCTTC
>.|TRBJ1-1|TRBV28|.
CASSFGGMNTEAFF
TGTGCCAGCAGTTTTGGAGGCATGAACACTGAAGCTTTCTTT
>.|TRBJ2-2|TRBV4-3|.
CASSQANRRAVSGELFF
TGCGCCAGCAGCCAAGCAAATAGACGGGCGGTATCCGGGGAGCTGTTTTTT
>TRBD2|TRBJ2-5|TRBV7-6|.
CASSPKLAGTQETQYF
TGTGCCAGCAGCCCAAAACTAGCGGGGACACAAGAGACCCAGTACTTC
>TRBD1|TRBJ2-3|TRBV18|.
CASSAGGKQYF
TGTGCCAGCTCGGCAGGGGGTAAGCAGTATTTT
>TRBD1|TRBJ1-1|TRBV10-1|.
CASSDRRTGNTEAFF
TGCGCCAGCAGTGACCGACGGACAGGGAACACTGAAGCTTTCTTT
>TRBD2|TRBJ2-1|TRBV10-3|.
CAISEEGLAEQFF
TGTGCCATCAGTGAGGAGGGACTAGCGGAGCAGTTCTTC
>.|TRBJ2-7|TRBV6-5|.
CASSSRLLRGEQYF
TGTGCCAGCAGTTCCCGACTCCTCCGAGGGGAGCAGTACTTC
>TRBD2|TRBJ2-3|TRBV2|.
CASSAETSASSSTDTQYF
TGTGCCAGCAGTGCTGAAACTAGCGCAAGCTCTAGCACAGATACGCAGTATTTT
>TRBD1|TRBJ2-3|TRBV27|.
CASSRDRARPDTQYF
TGTGCCAGCAGCCGAGACAGGGCCCGTCCAGATACGCAGTATTTT
>.|TRBJ2-1|TRBV5-1|.
CASSLYRRGVRGNEQFF
TGCGCCAGCAGCTTGTACCGTAGGGGGGTTCGCGGGAATGAGCAGTTCTTC
>.|TRBJ1-1|TRBV19|.
CASSITVMGWDTEAFF
TGTGCCAGTAGTATAACGGTCATGGGTTGGGACACTGAAGCTTTCTTT
>TRBD1|TRBJ2-7|TRBV27|.
CASALDRVYYEQYF
TGTGCCAGCGCTCTGGACAGGGTGTATTACGAGCAGTACTTC
>.|TRBJ2-7|TRBV5-1|.
CASSQHGKGVRATYEQYF
TGCGCCAGCAGCCAACACGGAAAGGGCGTCAGGGCAACCTACGAGCAGTACTTC
>TRBD2|TRBJ2-3|TRBV18|.
CASLKRGGPLNF
TGTGCCAGCTTAAAACGGGGGGGGCCACTCAACTTT
>.|TRBJ2-7|TRBV10-3|.
CAINDGVGCPLIGEQYF
TGTGCCATCAATGATGGGGTGGGCTGCCCTCTCATCGGCGAGCAGTACTTC
>TRBD1|TRBJ2-3|TRBV25-1|.
CASSERQGGTDTQYF
TGTGCCAGCAGTGAACGACAGGGTGGCACAGATACGCAGTATTTT
>.|TRBJ1-3|TRBV25-1|.
CASSETPLKVISGNTIYF
TGTGCCAGCAGTGAAACTCCCTTGAAGGTCATCTCTGGAAACACCATATATTTT
>TRBD1|TRBJ1-1|TRBV19|.
CASTPGEGAIEAFF
TGTGCCAGTACCCCCGGAGAGGGGGCGATTGAAGCTTTCTTT
>.|TRBJ2-1|TRBV7-2|.
CASSRFHTDSYNEQFF
TGTGCCAGCAGCCGATTTCACACGGACAGCTACAATGAGCAGTTCTTC
>.|TRBJ2-3|TRBV6-4|.
CASSGYDSDTQYF
TGTGCCAGCAGTGGGTACGACTCAGATACGCAGTATTTT
>.|TRBJ2-1|TRBV29-1|.
CSVPRGGPGFPYYNEQFF
TGCAGCGTCCCAAGGGGTGGCCCGGGGTTCCCTTATTACAATGAGCAGTTCTTC
>.|TRBJ1-5|TRBV7-2|.
CASSLAHTREPQHF
TGTGCCAGCAGCTTAGCCCATACAAGGGAACCCCAGCATTTT
>TRBD2|TRBJ2-1|TRBV5-1|.
CASSQGLAGYNEQFF
TGCGCCAGCAGCCAGGGACTAGCGGGTTACAATGAGCAGTTCTTC
>.|TRBJ2-7|TRBV9|.
CASSVGPGATYEGYEQYF
TGTGCCAGCAGCGTAGGGCCAGGGGCGACCTACGAAGGCTACGAGCAGTACTTC
>TRBD1|TRBJ1-4|TRBV19|.
CASSRGPRQGSNEKLFF
TGTGCCAGTAGTAGGGGCCCCCGACAGGGTAGTAATGAAAAACTGTTTTTT
>.|TRBJ1-5|TRBV28|.
CASSLLRLRNQPQHF
TGTGCCAGCAGTCTCCTTCGCCTGCGGAATCAGCCCCAGCATTTT
>.|TRBJ1-1|TRBV4-1|.
CASSQEGGVTNTEAFF
TGCGCCAGCAGCCAAGAGGGAGGGGTGACGAACACTGAAGCTTTCTTT
>TRBD1|TRBJ2-1|TRBV7-9|once
CASRFWGQGINEQFF
TGTGCCAGCAGGTTCTGGGGACAGGGGATCAATGAGCAGTTCTTC
>.|TRBJ2-7|TRBV5-6|.
CASSPQAPGELGEQYF
TGTGCCAGCAGCCCCCAAGCGCCTGGGGAGCTTGGCGAGCAGTACTTC
>TRBD2|TRBJ2-1|TRBV19|.
CASSMAREGQNEQFF
TGTGCCAGTAGTATGGCTCGGGAGGGCCAAAATGAGCAGTTCTTC